This TCR beta chain derives from a study of beta chain features in type 1 diabetes. Study findings and constraints: Shorter templates might be favored by PCR, and equally so in patients and in controls. Among type 1 diabetes patients, VDJ junctions had fewer insertions and more deletions. Type 1 diabetes patients had moderately but significantly shorter TCRB CDR3s in all four CD4+ subsets.

This CDR3 is built from 14 residues. V lost 7 bases and J 0 bases, leaving 13 bases between the germline ends. Germline values: CDR1 SNHLY, CDR2 FYNNEI. Turning to this clone: Its antigen remains unidentified.

Since all of the isolated RNA was reverse transcribed, expressed TCRB transcripts were what got sequenced. The study sequenced naive, central memory and regulatory T cell samples to an average of around 3.5 million reads. The repertoire was sequenced with immunoSEQ multiplex PCR; TCRdb's copy has only in-frame clones and lacks some. The repertoire consists of roughly 290,000 clones, with 15% occurring once and the leading ten covering less than 0.02%. Sorting of CD4+ naive, central memory, regulatory and stem cell-like memory cells was performed via CD45RO/CCR7/CD25/CD127/CD95/CD27. The rearrangement uses TRBV2 and TRBJ2-7; perhaps TRBD2 as D (6 bases). The sample consisted of naive CD4+ T cells from blood. This TCR was sampled from a man between 18 and 35 years old with type 1 diabetes. The CDR3 DNA reads as TGTGCCAGCATGTCGGGAGATTTCTCCTACGAGCAGTACTTC. It yields the protein CASMSGDFSYEQYF. Looking up the rest from reference TRBV2 and TRBJ2-7 gives the full variable domain: EPEVTQTPSHQVTQMGQEVILRCVPISNHLYFYWYRQILGQKVEFLVSFYNNEISEKSEIFDDQFSVERPDGSNFTLKIRSTKLEDSAMYFCASMSGDFSYEQYFGPGTRLTVT.